The clone carrying this T cell receptor (beta chain) was observed at least ten times. This sample stems from a study of neurological immune-mediated disorders. CDR3 size: 13 residues. Germline lookup yields CDR1 SNHLY and CDR2 FYNNEI. V dropped 1 base and J dropped 9 bases, with 13 bases sitting between them. One entry per CDR3 protein, called by TCRdb with MiXCR from the 5' RACE reads. This sample carries approximately 39,000 distinct CDR3 sequences, approximately 7% of them seen once, and the ten largest clones take under 6.5%. The chain uses TRBV2 and TRBJ2-7; D may be TRBD1 or TRBD2 (5 bases each). The specimen was CD4+ T cells from blood. The receptor's source is a man aged 45-65 years in good health. CDR3 residues: CASSEEHGAGQYF. The CDR3 DNA follows: TGTGCCAGCAGTGAAGAGCATGGGGCGGGGCAGTACTTC. Together with reference TRBV2 and TRBJ2-7, the CDR3 gives the full variable domain: EPEVTQTPSHQVTQMGQEVILRCVPISNHLYFYWYRQILGQKVEFLVSFYNNEISEKSEIFDDQFSVERPDGSNFTLKIRSTKLEDSAMYFCASSEEHGAGQYFGPGTRLTVT.